The sequence of this T cell receptor beta chain was determined in a study of blood T cell repertoires in COVID-19. Participants, roughly 18 to 100 years old, spanned about 26 US areas. Donors were grouped by their self-reported clinical history. The CDR3 totals 14 residues. Germline V lookup: CDR1 SEHNR, CDR2 FQNEAQ (reference sequence). Trimming took 5 bases from V and 8 from J; bases not matched to a gene: 9. Per the authors' pipeline: Reference gene primer amplification gave nucleated cell count estimates. Here immunoSEQ multiplex PCR was the method, and the copy in TCRdb shows in-frame clones only, minus some. That table furnishes V, J and clone size, whereas the DNA furnished D and trimming. Among hundreds of thousands of clones listed, around 87% were seen once.

The sequence was collected from a woman aged 18-35 years with acute COVID-19. The V gene is TRBV7-9, the J gene TRBJ1-2; 9 nucleotides line up with TRBD1. The source material was PBMCs or T cells enriched from blood (not recorded which). The CDR3 nucleotides are TGTGCCAGCAGCCACCTACAGGGGGCGGAAGGCTACACCTTC. Translated: CASSHLQGAEGYTF. The entire variable domain, with the rest obtained from reference TRBV7-9 and TRBJ1-2, is as follows: DTGVSQNPRHKITKRGQNVTFRCDPISEHNRLYWYRQTLGQGPEFLTYFQNEAQLEKSRLLSDRFSAERPKGSFSTLEIQRTEQGDSAMYLCASSHLQGAEGYTFGSGTRLTVV.